Listed below are T cell receptor beta chains from one sample, sequenced in a study of identical twins. One entry per CDR3 protein, called by TCRdb with MiXCR from the 5' RACE reads. Among approximately 210,000 distinct CDR3 sequences listed, 5.5% to 7.5% were seen once. These data were likewise used in another study, on T cells expressing NK-cell markers.

The sample taken for sequencing was CD8+ T cells sorted from blood. The receptor set was obtained from a woman aged 18 to 35 in good health. Each CDR3 is given with its conserved first and last residue. The order of the fields is D gene, clone size, CDR3 length, J gene, V gene, CDR3 protein, CDR3 DNA. D genes are given only for firm matches. Not all rows give a size; the values are once, few, many and, for expanded clones, a class.

>.|few|16|TRBJ2-2|TRBV19
CASTDSVRRNTGELFF
TGTGCCAGTACTGATTCGGTTCGAAGAAACACCGGGGAGCTGTTTTTT
>.|many|15|TRBJ2-7|TRBV7-9
CASSLYLKVPYEQYF
TGTGCCAGCAGCTTATACCTGAAAGTCCCCTACGAGCAGTACTTC
>TRBD2|.|13|TRBJ2-7|TRBV6-6
CASSLAEPYEQYF
TGTGCCAGCAGCCTAGCGGAGCCCTACGAGCAGTACTTC
>.|few|13|TRBJ2-7|TRBV5-1
CASSLLGIYEQYF
TGCGCCAGCAGCTTGTTAGGGATCTACGAGCAGTACTTC
>.|.|10|TRBJ2-5|TRBV20-1
CSAIEETQYF
TGCAGTGCTATCGAGGAGACCCAGTACTTC
>.|few|12|TRBJ2-7|TRBV29-1
CSVLTGEGEQYF
TGCAGCGTCTTAACAGGGGAGGGCGAGCAGTACTTC
>TRBD2|.|13|TRBJ2-5|TRBV2
CASRSGGGETQYF
TGTGCCAGCAGGAGCGGGGGGGGAGAGACCCAGTACTTC
>.|few|13|TRBJ1-2|TRBV20-1
CSAGGDGHYGYTF
TGCAGTGCCGGGGGAGACGGCCACTATGGCTACACCTTC
>.|.|13|TRBJ2-5|TRBV6-1
CASSVAVVETQYF
TGTGCCAGCAGTGTAGCGGTGGTAGAGACCCAGTACTTC
>.|.|15|TRBJ1-1|TRBV12-5
CASGLVGGKNTEAFF
TGTGCTAGTGGTTTGGTTGGGGGTAAGAACACTGAAGCTTTCTTT
>.|.|16|TRBJ2-7|TRBV20-1
CSARGSSRKSPWEQYF
TGCAGTGCTAGAGGTTCGTCCAGAAAAAGCCCGTGGGAGCAGTACTTC
>TRBD2|many|17|TRBJ2-4|TRBV7-2
CASSSGLAGGAKNIQYF
TGTGCCAGCAGCTCGGGACTAGCGGGGGGAGCCAAAAACATTCAGTACTTC
>.|.|15|TRBJ2-1|TRBV11-2
CASSYGRDSYNEQFF
TGTGCCAGCAGCTACGGGAGAGACTCCTACAATGAACAGTTCTTC
>.|many|14|TRBJ2-1|TRBV12-3/TRBV12-4
CASSAGTDYNEQFF
TGTGCCAGCTCGGCCGGGACTGACTACAATGAGCAGTTCTTC
>.|many|17|TRBJ2-3|TRBV15
CATSRSTGVNPTDTQYF
TGTGCCACCAGCAGATCCACAGGAGTCAACCCCACAGATACGCAGTATTTT
>.|few|14|TRBJ2-1|TRBV20-1
CSAGTLSSYNEQFF
TGCAGTGCTGGGACTTTGAGCTCCTACAATGAGCAGTTCTTC
>.|many|12|TRBJ2-7|TRBV4-3
CASSLGRTQQYF
TGCGCCAGCAGCCTGGGCCGCACGCAGCAGTACTTC
>TRBD2|many|17|TRBJ2-2|TRBV7-2
CASSKDTSVTTTGELFF
TGTGCCAGCAGCAAAGACACTAGCGTCACTACCACCGGGGAGCTGTTTTTT
>.|many|17|TRBJ1-2|TRBV5-1
CASSLATARDDAYGYTF
TGCGCCAGCAGCTTGGCTACAGCGCGTGATGATGCCTATGGCTACACCTTC
>.|.|15|TRBJ2-7|TRBV20-1
CSAREMSQPSYEQYF
TGCAGTGCTAGAGAAATGAGCCAGCCCTCCTACGAGCAGTACTTC
>.|many|15|TRBJ2-5|TRBV12-3/TRBV12-4
CASSRWRDSKETQYF
TGTGCCAGCAGTCGTTGGCGGGACAGTAAAGAGACCCAGTACTTC
>.|.|13|TRBJ1-5|TRBV29-1
CSAAGGSNQPQHF
TGCAGCGCTGCAGGAGGTAGCAATCAGCCCCAGCATTTT